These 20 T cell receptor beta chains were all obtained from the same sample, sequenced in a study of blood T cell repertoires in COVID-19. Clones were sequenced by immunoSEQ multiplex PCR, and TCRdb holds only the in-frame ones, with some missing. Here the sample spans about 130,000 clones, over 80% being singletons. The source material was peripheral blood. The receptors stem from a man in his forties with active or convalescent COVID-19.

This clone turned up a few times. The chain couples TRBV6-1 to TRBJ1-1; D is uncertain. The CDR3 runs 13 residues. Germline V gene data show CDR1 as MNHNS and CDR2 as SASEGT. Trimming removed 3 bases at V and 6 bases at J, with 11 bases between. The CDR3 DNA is TGTGCCAGCAGTGATCGGGGATTCTCTGAAGCTTTCTTT. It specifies CASSDRGFSEAFF.

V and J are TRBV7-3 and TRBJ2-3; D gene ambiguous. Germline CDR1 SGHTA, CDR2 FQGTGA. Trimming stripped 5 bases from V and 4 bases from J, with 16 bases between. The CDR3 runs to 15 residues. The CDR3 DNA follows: TGTGCCAGCAGCCCGAGACAAGGTCAGGCAGATACGCAGTATTTT. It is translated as CASSPRQGQADTQYF.

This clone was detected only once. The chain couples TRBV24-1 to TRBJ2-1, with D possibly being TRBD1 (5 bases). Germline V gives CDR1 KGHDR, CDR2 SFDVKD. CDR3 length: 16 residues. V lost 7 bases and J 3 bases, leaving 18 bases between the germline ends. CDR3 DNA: TGTGCCACCAGCAGTGGACCTGACAGAAGCTACAATGAGCAGTTCTTC. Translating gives CATSSGPDRSYNEQFF.

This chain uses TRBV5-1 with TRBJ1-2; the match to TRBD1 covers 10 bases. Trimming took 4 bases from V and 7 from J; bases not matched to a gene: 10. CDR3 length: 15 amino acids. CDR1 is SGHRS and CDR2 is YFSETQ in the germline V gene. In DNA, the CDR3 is TGCGCCAGCAGCGGAGAGACAGGGGGCAAATCTGGCTACACCTTC. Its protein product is CASSGETGGKSGYTF. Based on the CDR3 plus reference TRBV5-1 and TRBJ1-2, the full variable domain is KAGVTQTPRYLIKTRGQQVTLSCSPISGHRSVSWYQQTPGQGLQFLFEYFSETQRNKGNFPGRFSGRQFSNSRSEMNVSTLELGDSALYLCASSGETGGKSGYTFGSGTRLTVV.

CDR3 DNA: TGTGCCAGTAGTATGGGGGTGGGCGGGGGATACAATGAGCAGTTCTTC. Its translation: CASSMGVGGGYNEQFF. The genes are TRBV19 and TRBJ2-1; the match to TRBD2 covers 7 bases. The CDR3 extends over 16 amino acids. CDR1 is LNHDA and CDR2 is SQIVND in the germline V gene (reference sequence). Trimming at V came to 3 bases and at J to 4 bases, leaving 9 bases not matched to a gene. Filled out from reference TRBV19 and TRBJ2-1, the complete variable domain reads DGGITQSPKYLFRKEGQNVTLSCEQNLNHDAMYWYRQDPGQGLRLIYYSQIVNDFQKGDIAEGYSVSREKKESFPLTVTSAQKNPTAFYLCASSMGVGGGYNEQFFGPGTRLTVL.

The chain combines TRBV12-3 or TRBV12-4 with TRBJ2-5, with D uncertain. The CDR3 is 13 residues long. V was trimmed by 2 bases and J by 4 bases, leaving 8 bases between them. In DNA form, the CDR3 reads TGTGCCAGCAGTTTACAAGCTCCAGAGACCCAGTACTTC. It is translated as CASSLQAPETQYF.

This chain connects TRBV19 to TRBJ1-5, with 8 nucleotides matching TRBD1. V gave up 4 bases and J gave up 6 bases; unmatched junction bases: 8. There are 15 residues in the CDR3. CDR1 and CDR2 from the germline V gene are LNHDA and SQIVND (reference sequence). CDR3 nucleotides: TGTGCCAGTAGTAGTGGACAGGGTGATGGTCAGCCCCAGCATTTT. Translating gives CASSSGQGDGQPQHF. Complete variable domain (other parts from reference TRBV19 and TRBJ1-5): DGGITQSPKYLFRKEGQNVTLSCEQNLNHDAMYWYRQDPGQGLRLIYYSQIVNDFQKGDIAEGYSVSREKKESFPLTVTSAQKNPTAFYLCASSSGQGDGQPQHFGDGTRLSIL.

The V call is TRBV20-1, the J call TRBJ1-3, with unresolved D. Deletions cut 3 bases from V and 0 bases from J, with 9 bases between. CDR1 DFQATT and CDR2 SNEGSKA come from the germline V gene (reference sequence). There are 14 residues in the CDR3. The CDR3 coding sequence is TGCAGTGCTAGTTCGGGTATCTCTGGAAACACCATATATTTT. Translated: CSASSGISGNTIYF.

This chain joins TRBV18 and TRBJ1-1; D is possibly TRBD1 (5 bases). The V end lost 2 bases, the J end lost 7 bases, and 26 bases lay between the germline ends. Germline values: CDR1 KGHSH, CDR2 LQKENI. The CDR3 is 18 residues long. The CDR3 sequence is CASSPAEGGTQARVEAFF. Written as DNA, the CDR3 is TGTGCCAGCTCACCAGCGGAGGGCGGGACCCAGGCCCGCGTTGAAGCTTTCTTT.

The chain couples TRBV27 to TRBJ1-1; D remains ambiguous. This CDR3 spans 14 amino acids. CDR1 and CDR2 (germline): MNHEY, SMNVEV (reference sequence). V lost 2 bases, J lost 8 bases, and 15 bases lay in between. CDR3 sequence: CASSLNSVGREAFF. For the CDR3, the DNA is TGTGCCAGCAGTTTAAACTCGGTGGGCAGGGAAGCTTTCTTT.

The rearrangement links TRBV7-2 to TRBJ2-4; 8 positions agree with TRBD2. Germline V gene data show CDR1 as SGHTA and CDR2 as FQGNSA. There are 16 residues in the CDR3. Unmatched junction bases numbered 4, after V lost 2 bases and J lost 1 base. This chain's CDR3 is CASSLSGGGAKNIQYF. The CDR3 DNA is TGTGCCAGCAGCTTATCGGGCGGGGGGGCCAAAAACATTCAGTACTTC.

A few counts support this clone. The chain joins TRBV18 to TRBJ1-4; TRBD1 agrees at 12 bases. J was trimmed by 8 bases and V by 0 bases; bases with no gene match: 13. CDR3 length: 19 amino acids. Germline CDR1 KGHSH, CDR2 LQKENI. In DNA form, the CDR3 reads TGTGCCAGCTCACCACCGACAGGGACAGGGGGCCGCGTCGGGGAAAAACTGTTTTTT. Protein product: CASSPPTGTGGRVGEKLFF.

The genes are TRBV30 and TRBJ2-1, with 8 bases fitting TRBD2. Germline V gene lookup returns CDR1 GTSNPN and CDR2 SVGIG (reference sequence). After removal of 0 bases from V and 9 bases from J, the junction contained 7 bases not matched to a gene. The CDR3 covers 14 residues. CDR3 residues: CAWSVQAGAGEQFF. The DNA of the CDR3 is TGTGCCTGGAGTGTCCAAGCGGGGGCGGGTGAGCAGTTCTTC.

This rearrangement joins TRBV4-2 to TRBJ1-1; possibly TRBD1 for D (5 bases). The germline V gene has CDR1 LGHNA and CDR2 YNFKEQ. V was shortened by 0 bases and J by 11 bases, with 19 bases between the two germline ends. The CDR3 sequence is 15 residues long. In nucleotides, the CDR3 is TGTGCCAGCAGCCAAGAAGGAGGGCAGGGTCGCGACGCTTTCTTT. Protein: CASSQEGGQGRDAFF.

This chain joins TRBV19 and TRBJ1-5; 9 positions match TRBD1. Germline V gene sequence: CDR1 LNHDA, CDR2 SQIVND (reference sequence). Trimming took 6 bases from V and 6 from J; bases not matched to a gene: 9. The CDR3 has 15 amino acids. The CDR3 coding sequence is TGTGCCAGTAGCCAACCGGGACAGGGAGGTCAGCCCCAGCATTTT. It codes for CASSQPGQGGQPQHF.

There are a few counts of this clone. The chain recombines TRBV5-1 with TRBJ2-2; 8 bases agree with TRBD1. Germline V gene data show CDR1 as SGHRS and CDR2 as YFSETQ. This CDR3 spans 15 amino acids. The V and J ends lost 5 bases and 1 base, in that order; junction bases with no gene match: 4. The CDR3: CASRSGTGNTGELFF. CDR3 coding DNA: TGCGCCAGCAGATCCGGGACAGGGAACACCGGGGAGCTGTTTTTT.

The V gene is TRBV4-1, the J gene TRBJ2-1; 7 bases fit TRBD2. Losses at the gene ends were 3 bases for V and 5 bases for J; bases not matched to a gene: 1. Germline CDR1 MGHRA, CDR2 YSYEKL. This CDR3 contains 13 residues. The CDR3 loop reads CASSQGLHNEQFF. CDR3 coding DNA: TGCGCCAGCAGCCAGGGACTACACAATGAGCAGTTCTTC.

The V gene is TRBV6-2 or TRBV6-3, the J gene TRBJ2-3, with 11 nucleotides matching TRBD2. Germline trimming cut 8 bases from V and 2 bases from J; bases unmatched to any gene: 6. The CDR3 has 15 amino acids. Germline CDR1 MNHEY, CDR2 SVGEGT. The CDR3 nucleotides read TGTGCCAGCTGTTTAGCGGGGGGGTCCACAGATACGCAGTATTTT. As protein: CASCLAGGSTDTQYF.

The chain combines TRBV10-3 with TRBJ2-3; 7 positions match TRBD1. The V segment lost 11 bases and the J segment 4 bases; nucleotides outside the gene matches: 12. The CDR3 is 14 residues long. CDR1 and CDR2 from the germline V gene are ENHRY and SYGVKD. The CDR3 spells CAVSQGSSPDTQYF. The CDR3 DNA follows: TGTGCCGTTTCACAGGGGAGTAGTCCAGATACGCAGTATTTT.

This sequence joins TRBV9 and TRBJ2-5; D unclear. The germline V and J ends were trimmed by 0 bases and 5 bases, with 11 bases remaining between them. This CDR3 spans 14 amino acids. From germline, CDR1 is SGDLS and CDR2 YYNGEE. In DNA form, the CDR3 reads TGTGCCAGCAGCGTAGGAGGCTCCCTGGAGACCCAGTACTTC. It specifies CASSVGGSLETQYF.